The 3 T cell receptor beta chains in this list originate from one sample, sequenced in a study of T cells in Graves' hyperthyroidism and ophthalmopathy. Amplification of TCR beta CDR3 regions used RNA as the template. Carried out on the TCR CDR3, a first-round RT-PCR used the HTBI primer set. TCRdb reanalysed the multiplex PCR reads using MiXCR and keeps one entry per CDR3 protein. The sample includes about half a million distinct CDR3 sequences, 20% seen only once; the top ten take 26%. Sequenced: blood. These receptors came from a man aged 18-30 years with Graves' hyperthyroidism.

The chain couples TRBV12-3 or TRBV12-4 to TRBJ1-5; no reliable D call. The V and J ends lost 5 bases and 11 bases respectively, with 10 bases between them. The CDR3 is made up of 11 amino acids. The CDR3 is CASSPGGAQHF. The CDR3 bases are TGTGCCAGCAGTCCTGGAGGAGCCCAGCATTTT.

The chain employs TRBV12-3 or TRBV12-4 and TRBJ2-7; 7 bases agree with TRBD2. The CDR3 is 15 residues long. The junction had 9 bases not matched to a gene; V was cut back by 5 bases and J by 2 bases. The CDR3 here is CASSLGLAETYEQYF. CDR3 DNA sequence: TGTGCCAGCAGTCTAGGGCTAGCGGAGACCTACGAGCAGTACTTC.

This clonotype was detected many times. The chain recombines TRBV12-3 or TRBV12-4 with TRBJ2-7; 8 bases are a match to TRBD1. V shed 8 bases, J shed 6 bases, and the junction held 9 bases outside the gene matches. The CDR3 totals 13 residues. In DNA form, the CDR3 reads TGTGCCAGCGCCGGGACAGGAGTCAGCGAGCAGTACTTC. This gives the protein CASAGTGVSEQYF.